This is a list of T cell receptor beta chains from one sample in a study of T cells after yellow fever vaccination. TCRdb called the 5' RACE reads again in MiXCR, with one record for every CDR3 protein. Among 320,000 or so distinct CDR3 sequences, less than 9.5% were seen once, and the ten largest hold under 20%. The specimen was PBMCs, collected approximately 47 days after the first yellow fever vaccination. The receptor set was obtained from a young man who received the YFV17D yellow fever vaccine. The CDR3 runs from the conserved cysteine through the conserved F or W. D genes are given only for firm matches. Clone size is shown for a subset of rows, as once, few, many or a class of expanded clone.

CASSLGGVSDTQYF,TGCGCCAGCAGCTTGGGAGGGGTGTCAGATACGCAGTATTTT,14,TRBV5-1,TRBJ2-3,many,NA
CASSFSARGETQYF,TGTGCCAGCAGCTTTAGCGCCAGAGGGGAGACCCAGTACTTC,14,TRBV7-3,TRBJ2-5,few,NA
CASSLLGGTSTDTQYF,TGTGCCAGCAGTTTACTAGGCGGAACTAGCACAGATACGCAGTATTTT,16,TRBV27,TRBJ2-3,many,NA
CASSYSQYTNNSPHHF,TGTGCCAGCAGTTACTCCCAGTACACCAATAATTCACCCCACCACTTT,16,TRBV6-5,TRBJ1-6,NA,NA
CASSPGTSTTNEKLFF,TGTGCCAGCAGCCCGGGGACATCGACAACTAATGAAAAACTGTTTTTT,16,TRBV14,TRBJ1-4,NA,NA
CASMHEDRVLIFAFF,TGTGCCAGCATGCACGAGGACAGGGTCCTTATTTTCGCTTTCTTT,15,TRBV2,TRBJ1-1,NA,TRBD1
CSASRAQETQYF,TGCAGTGCATCCAGGGCCCAAGAGACCCAGTACTTC,12,TRBV20-1,TRBJ2-5,many,NA
CSASDFSRGGETQYF,TGCAGTGCTAGCGATTTTTCGCGGGGGGGAGAGACCCAGTACTTC,15,TRBV20-1,TRBJ2-5,many,TRBD2
CASSRRGLAGGTDTQYF,TGTGCCAGTTCGCGTAGGGGACTAGCGGGGGGCACAGATACGCAGTATTTT,17,TRBV12-3/TRBV12-4,TRBJ2-3,NA,TRBD2
CASSLSPFASSYNEQFF,TGTGCCAGCAGCTTAAGTCCATTCGCGAGCTCCTACAATGAGCAGTTCTTC,17,TRBV7-2,TRBJ2-1,few,NA
CASSLAIRGYTGELFF,TGTGCCAGCAGCTTAGCTATCAGGGGGTACACCGGGGAGCTGTTTTTT,16,TRBV7-2,TRBJ2-2,few,TRBD1
CASSPRNAGYGYTF,TGTGCCAGCAGCCCCCGTAACGCCGGCTATGGCTACACCTTC,14,TRBV9,TRBJ1-2,NA,NA
CASTTNQGSTDTQYF,TGTGCCAGCACCACCAACCAGGGAAGCACAGATACGCAGTATTTT,15,TRBV7-2,TRBJ2-3,few,NA
CASTSLEGIGYTF,TGTGCCAGCACCTCACTGGAGGGAATCGGCTACACCTTC,13,TRBV12-3/TRBV12-4,TRBJ1-2,few,NA
CASSLGFQDLHF,TGTGCCAGCAGCTTAGGATTCCAAGACCTCCACTTT,12,TRBV7-2,TRBJ1-6,many,NA
CASSPLTLSGGRTDTQYF,TGTGCCAGCAGCCCCCTTACTCTTAGCGGGGGGCGAACAGATACGCAGTATTTT,18,TRBV11-2,TRBJ2-3,NA,TRBD2